The rows below give T cell receptor beta chains drawn from one sample of a study of blood T cells in healthy people across ages. Each CDR3 protein gets one entry after TCRdb re-called the 5' RACE reads with MiXCR. The data hold 1.8 million or so distinct CDR3 sequences, with 30% to 40% observed a single time. Sequencing was done on a sample of blood. These TCRs come from a human donor in good health. Each CDR3 is given with its conserved first and last residue.

>TRBJ1-1|TRBV28
CASSSDRASIPNTEAFF
>TRBJ2-1|TRBV9
CASSFPGTSGNEQFF
>TRBJ2-7|TRBV3-1
CASSQDMTRVDEQYF
>TRBJ1-2|TRBV28
CASTRQGAWYTF
>TRBJ2-3|TRBV6-5
CASSLSGVGTDTQYF
>TRBJ1-1|TRBV6-2/TRBV6-3
CASSYLGLENTEAFF
>TRBJ1-2|TRBV7-9
CASSERAGGHGYTF
>TRBJ1-2|TRBV10-3
CAIGGQGKGYGYTF
>TRBJ1-4|TRBV6-2/TRBV6-3
CASSYTTGRIPATNEKLFF
>TRBJ1-2|TRBV20-1
CSAKKQGGYGYTF
>TRBJ2-5|TRBV4-3
CASSPGQGGRETQYF
>TRBJ2-5|TRBV20-1
CSASPGLLQETQYF
>TRBJ1-5|TRBV7-2
CASSTGRAEPQHF
>TRBJ2-1|TRBV6-1
CASGRTSVEQFF
>TRBJ2-3|TRBV28
CASSFAIRTTTDTQYF
>TRBJ2-2|TRBV2
CASREGAYTGELFF
>TRBJ2-7|TRBV28
CASSPTDRASYEQYF
>TRBJ1-1|TRBV5-1
CASGPGENTEAFF
>TRBJ1-1|TRBV20-1
CSARDSRVRENTEAFF
>TRBJ1-5|TRBV20-1
CSAGLKEGQPQHF